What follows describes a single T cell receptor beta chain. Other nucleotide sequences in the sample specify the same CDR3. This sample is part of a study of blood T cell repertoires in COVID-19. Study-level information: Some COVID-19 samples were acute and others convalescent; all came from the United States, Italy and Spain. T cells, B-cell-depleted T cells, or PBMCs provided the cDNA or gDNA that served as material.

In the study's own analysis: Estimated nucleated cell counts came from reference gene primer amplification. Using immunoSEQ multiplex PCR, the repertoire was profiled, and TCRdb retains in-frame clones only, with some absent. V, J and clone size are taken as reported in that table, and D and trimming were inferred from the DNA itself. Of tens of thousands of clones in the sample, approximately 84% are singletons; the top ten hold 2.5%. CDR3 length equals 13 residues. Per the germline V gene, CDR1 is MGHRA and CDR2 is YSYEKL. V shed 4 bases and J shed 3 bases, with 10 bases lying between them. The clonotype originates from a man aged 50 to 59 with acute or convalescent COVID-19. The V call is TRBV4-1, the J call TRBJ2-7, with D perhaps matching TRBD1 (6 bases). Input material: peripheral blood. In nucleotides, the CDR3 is TGCGCCAGCAGCCTACAGGGTAACTACGAGCAGTACTTC. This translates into CASSLQGNYEQYF.